The text below deals with one T cell receptor beta chain. Its antigen is still unknown. The sample originates from a study of PD-1 blockade in classical Hodgkin lymphoma. Study background: Nivolumab dosing for patients was 3 mg/kg, administered intravenously every 2 weeks. Study-wide results and limits: According to reports, newly diagnosed patients had lower baseline TCR diversity than healthy donors, and relapsed/refractory patients had lower baseline TCR diversity still. The diversity seen at baseline in complete responders resembled that of newly diagnosed patients. Differences between repertoires have undefined causes, possibly disease activity or prior therapy.

Each patient's relapse followed autologous stem cell transplantation, and brentuximab vedotin exposure varied. In germline, CDR1 is SGHDT, CDR2 YYEEEE. CDR3 size: 14 residues. V lost 0 bases, J lost 2 bases, and 8 bases lay in between. Method: immunoSEQ multiplex PCR; TCRdb's copy keeps in-frame clones and lacks some. This sample yields about 40,000 clones, of which over 55% are seen a single time; less than 4% belongs to the top ten. This chain joins TRBV5-6 and TRBJ1-2; D perhaps matches TRBD1 (5 bases). The clonotype was recovered from a human donor with classical Hodgkin lymphoma. This specimen was peripheral blood mononuclear cells (PBMCs), taken at baseline. The CDR3 sequence is CASSLVGDNYGYTF. CDR3 sequence (DNA): TGTGCCAGCAGCTTGGTCGGGGACAACTATGGCTACACCTTC. The whole variable domain, remainder taken from reference TRBV5-6 and TRBJ1-2, is DAGVTQSPTHLIKTRGQQVTLRCSPKSGHDTVSWYQQALGQGPQFIFQYYEEEERQRGNFPDRFSGHQFPNYSSELNVNALLLGDSALYLCASSLVGDNYGYTFGSGTRLTVV.